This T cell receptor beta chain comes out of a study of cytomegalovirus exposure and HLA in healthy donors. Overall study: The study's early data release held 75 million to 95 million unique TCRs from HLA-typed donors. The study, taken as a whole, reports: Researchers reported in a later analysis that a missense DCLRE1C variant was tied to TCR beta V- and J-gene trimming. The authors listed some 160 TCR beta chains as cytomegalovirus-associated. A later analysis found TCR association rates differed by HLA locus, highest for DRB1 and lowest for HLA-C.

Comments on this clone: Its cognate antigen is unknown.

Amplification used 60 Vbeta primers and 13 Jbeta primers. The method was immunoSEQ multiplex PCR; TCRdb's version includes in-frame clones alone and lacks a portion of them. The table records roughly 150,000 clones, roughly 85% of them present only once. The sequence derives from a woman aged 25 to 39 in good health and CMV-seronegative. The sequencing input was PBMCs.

DNA of the CDR3: TGTGCCAGCAGCGTAGAGGGGACAGGGGGCGCAAACGGCTACACCTTC. Its protein product is CASSVEGTGGANGYTF. The V call is TRBV9, the J call TRBJ1-2, with TRBD1 matching over 12 bases. The V gene's germline CDR1 is SGDLS and CDR2 YYNGEE. The CDR3 extends over 16 amino acids. Trimming removed 0 bases from V and 8 bases from J; junction bases left unmatched: 8.